What follows describes a single T cell receptor (beta chain). The antigen is unknown. The sample belongs to a study of Tregs in tolerant kidney transplant recipients. Study-wide results and caveats: Validation in larger populations is needed because few patients were studied. Biological reproducibility was not directly addressed, but technical replication error appeared minimal. Expanding Tregs on activated donor B cells appeared to best identify donor-specific TCRbeta clones.

V trimming: 5 bases; J trimming: 5 bases; junction bases outside the gene matches: 8. CDR1 and CDR2 (germline): KGHSH, LQKENI. This CDR3 contains 17 residues. Generated by immunoSEQ multiplex PCR, the TCRdb table keeps only in-frame clones and is missing some. This sample has roughly 250,000 clones, with 80% to 85% found just once. The V and J genes are TRBV18 and TRBJ2-1, with TRBD2 matching over 14 bases. This TCR was recovered from a human donor in good health. Sequenced sample: CD4+ T cells from blood. CDR3 bases: TGTGCCAGCTCATTTCGTCGGGGACTAGCGGGGGACAATGAGCAGTTCTTC. Encoded protein: CASSFRRGLAGDNEQFF. The entire variable domain, with the rest obtained from reference TRBV18 and TRBJ2-1, is as follows: NAGVMQNPRHLVRRRGQEARLRCSPMKGHSHVYWYRQLPEEGLKFMVYLQKENIIDESGMPKERFSAEFPKEGPSILRIQQVVRGDSAAYFCASSFRRGLAGDNEQFFGPGTRLTVL.